This T cell receptor (beta chain) was found in a study of control samples from healthy donors and cancer patients. Generated by immunoSEQ multiplex PCR, the TCRdb table keeps only in-frame clones and is missing some. The sample has more than 65,000 clones, approximately 86% seen once. This CDR3 comprises 15 residues. Germline trimming cut 6 bases from V and 7 bases from J; bases unmatched to any gene: 11. Germline assignment: CDR1 LGHNT and CDR2 FRNRAP. The rearrangement uses TRBV12-5 and TRBJ2-1, with TRBD2 matching 8 bases. Sequencing used blood. The clonotype comes from a man aged 60 to 69 in good health. Written as DNA, the CDR3 is TGTGCTAGTGGCCACGACGCTAGCGGGTCTAATGAGCAGTTCTTC. Translated, it gives CASGHDASGSNEQFF.